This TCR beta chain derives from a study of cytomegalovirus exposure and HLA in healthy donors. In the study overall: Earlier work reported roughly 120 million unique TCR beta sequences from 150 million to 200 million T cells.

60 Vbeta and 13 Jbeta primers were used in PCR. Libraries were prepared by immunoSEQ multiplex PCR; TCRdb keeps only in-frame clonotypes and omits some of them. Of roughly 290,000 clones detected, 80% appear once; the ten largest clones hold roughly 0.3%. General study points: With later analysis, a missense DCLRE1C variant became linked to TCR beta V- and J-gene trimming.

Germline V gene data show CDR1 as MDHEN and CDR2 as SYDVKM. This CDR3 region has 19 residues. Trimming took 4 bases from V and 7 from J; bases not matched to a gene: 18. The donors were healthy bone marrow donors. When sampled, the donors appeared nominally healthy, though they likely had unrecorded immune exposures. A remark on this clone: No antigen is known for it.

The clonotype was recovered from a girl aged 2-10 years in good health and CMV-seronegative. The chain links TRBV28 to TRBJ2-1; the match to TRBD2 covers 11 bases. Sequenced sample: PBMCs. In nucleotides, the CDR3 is TGTGCCAGCAGTTCGGACCTGGGTACTACTAGCGGGAGAGCTAATGAGCAGTTCTTC. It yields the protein CASSSDLGTTSGRANEQFF.